This passage covers 18 T cell receptor beta chains from one sample sequenced in a study of T cell repertoires in cytomegalovirus infection. TCRdb ran MiXCR on the reads and lists one entry per CDR3 protein. The sample lists around 250,000 distinct CDR3 sequences, approximately 15% occurring once. The specimen was CD8+ T cells from PBMCs. The receptors derive from a human donor in good health (CMV status not recorded). Some clones in this sample may be carry-over from other donors' samples.

This clonotype appeared a few times. The chain joins TRBV6-6 to TRBJ1-6; 7 bases align to TRBD1. Germline V gene lookup returns CDR1 MNHNY and CDR2 SVGAGI (reference sequence). J lost 6 bases, V lost 3 bases, and 8 bases had no gene match. CDR3 length equals 16 residues. The CDR3 region has the DNA TGTGCCAGCAGTTATGGGGGGGCAGGGGGTAATTCACCCCTCCACTTT. As protein: CASSYGGAGGNSPLHF.

The rearrangement uses TRBV6-6 and TRBJ2-7, with D possibly being TRBD2 (6 bases). V gave up 0 bases and J gave up 6 bases, with 9 bases separating them. Per the germline V gene, CDR1 is MNHNY and CDR2 is SVGAGI (reference sequence). This CDR3 is 13 amino acids long. This chain's CDR3 is CASSYSTGGEQYF. The CDR3 DNA is TGTGCCAGCAGTTACTCGACCGGGGGCGAGCAGTACTTC.

The sample holds many counts of this clonotype. V gene TRBV7-6 combines with J gene TRBJ2-1; 11 nucleotides match TRBD2. The V and J ends lost 3 bases and 5 bases, in that order; junction bases with no gene match: 15. This CDR3 spans 19 amino acids. Germline CDR1 and CDR2: SGHVS and FNYEAQ. CDR3 sequence: CASSLVGMGSGGVHNEQFF. Written as DNA, the CDR3 is TGTGCCAGCAGCTTGGTGGGAATGGGTAGCGGGGGGGTTCACAATGAGCAGTTCTTC.

Ten or more counts support this clonotype. For the CDR3, the DNA is TGTGCCACCAGTGATTTGGCAGGGGGCAATGAGCAGTTCTTC. Translation gives CATSDLAGGNEQFF. This rearrangement joins TRBV24-1 to TRBJ2-1; TRBD1 agrees at 7 bases. The CDR3 has 14 residues. Germline V gene data show CDR1 as KGHDR and CDR2 as SFDVKD. V lost 0 bases to trimming and J lost 6 bases; unmatched junction nucleotides: 1.

This clonotype was seen repeatedly, ten times or more. This sequence joins TRBV7-8 and TRBJ1-4, with no clear D. CDR1 is SGHVS, CDR2 FQNEAQ, per germline. There are 14 residues in the CDR3. V was shortened by 2 bases and J by 3 bases, with 7 bases between the two germline ends. The CDR3 sequence is CASSLPSSNEKLFF. As DNA, the CDR3 is TGTGCCAGCAGCTTACCAAGTTCTAATGAAAAACTGTTTTTT.

This clonotype was observed many times. The V and J genes are TRBV4-3 and TRBJ2-2, with D uncertain. The ends were cut back, 6 bases at V and 1 base at J, with 9 bases in the middle. The CDR3 sequence is 14 residues long. Germline CDR1 LGHNA, CDR2 YSLEER. CDR3 in DNA: TGCGCCAGCAGGGACGGAAAGAACACCGGGGAGCTGTTTTTT. Protein: CASRDGKNTGELFF.

This clonotype has only a few counts. The rearrangement joins TRBV11-2 to TRBJ2-7; unclear D gene. This CDR3 is built from 13 residues. V was pared by 2 bases and J by 6 bases, with 11 bases between. Germline CDR1 reads SGHAT; CDR2 reads FQNNGV. For the CDR3, the DNA is TGTGCCAGCAGCTTACTCGGCACACTCGAGCAGTACTTC. Translation gives CASSLLGTLEQYF.

This clonotype was observed many times. V gene TRBV19 combines with J gene TRBJ1-1, with D unresolved. The CDR3 has 13 residues. V shed 5 bases and J shed 2 bases, with 9 bases lying between them. In germline, CDR1 is LNHDA, CDR2 SQIVND (reference sequence). The CDR3 coding sequence is TGTGCCAGTAGTCGGACGGATAACACTGAAGCTTTCTTT. It translates to CASSRTDNTEAFF.

This rearrangement joins TRBV19 to TRBJ2-2; TRBD1 might be the D (6 bases). CDR3 length: 15 residues. Germline CDR1 reads LNHDA; CDR2 reads SQIVND (reference sequence). Trimming cost V 4 bases and J 4 bases, with 13 bases left between them. In DNA, the CDR3 is TGTGCCAGTAGTACCCACAGGGTTGGCACCGGGGAGCTGTTTTTT. Protein product: CASSTHRVGTGELFF.

The chain combines TRBV5-4 with TRBJ1-1; the D gene is possibly TRBD1 (5 bases). Looked up from germline, CDR1 is SGHNT and CDR2 is YYREEE (reference sequence). The V and J ends lost 4 bases and 5 bases respectively, with 21 bases between them. CDR3 length equals 16 residues. CDR3 protein: CASSPARYRLGTEAFF. The CDR3 DNA reads TGTGCCAGCAGCCCTGCCCGGTACAGGCTAGGAACTGAAGCTTTCTTT.

This clonotype has ten or more counts. The chain is built from TRBV7-8 and TRBJ1-5, with 7 bases lining up with TRBD1. This CDR3 has 15 amino acids. Germline assignment: CDR1 SGHVS and CDR2 FQNEAQ. Losses at the gene ends were 0 bases for V and 4 bases for J; bases not matched to a gene: 3. The CDR3 nucleotides are TGTGCCAGCAGCTTAGCCGGGACAGCTAATCAGCCCCAGCATTTT. This encodes CASSLAGTANQPQHF.

This clonotype appeared many times. V is TRBV5-6 and J is TRBJ1-2, with D perhaps matching TRBD1 (6 bases). The V gene's germline CDR1 is SGHDT and CDR2 YYEEEE. This CDR3 contains 14 residues. Trimming took 0 bases from V and 2 from J, leaving 8 bases between them. The CDR3 loop reads CASSLETGNYGYTF. In DNA, the CDR3 is TGTGCCAGCAGCTTGGAAACAGGGAACTATGGCTACACCTTC.

In the case of this clonotype: This may be a read error, as it is one base from a much larger clone. The chain combines TRBV12-5 with TRBJ2-3; D possibly corresponds to TRBD1 (5 bases). V lost 5 bases and J lost 3, with 12 bases in between. Germline loops: CDR1 LGHNT, CDR2 FRNRAP. CDR3 length: 14 residues. For the CDR3, the DNA is TGTGCTAGTGGTAAAGGGGAAATGACAGATACGCAGTATTTT. Translation: CASGKGEMTDTQYF.

The gene calls are TRBV29-1 and TRBJ2-2; a possible D gene is TRBD2 (5 bases). The CDR3 is 15 amino acids. V lost 0 bases to trimming and J lost 5 bases, with 13 bases between them. CDR1 SQVTM and CDR2 ANQGSEA come from the germline V gene. The chain's CDR3 is CSVEDPDGVTGELFF. The CDR3 DNA is TGCAGCGTTGAAGACCCCGACGGGGTGACCGGGGAGCTGTTTTTT.

The gene calls are TRBV2 and TRBJ2-1; the D gene is possibly TRBD2 (6 bases). The CDR3 length is 15 residues. The germline gives CDR1 SNHLY, CDR2 FYNNEI. Trimming shortened V by 3 bases and J by 2 bases, and 11 bases separated the two germline ends. The chain's CDR3 is CASSEGLPAYNEQFF. In nucleotides, the CDR3 is TGTGCCAGCAGTGAGGGACTTCCTGCCTACAATGAGCAGTTCTTC. The variable domain in full, with the rest retrieved from reference TRBV2 and TRBJ2-1, is EPEVTQTPSHQVTQMGQEVILRCVPISNHLYFYWYRQILGQKVEFLVSFYNNEISEKSEIFDDQFSVERPDGSNFTLKIRSTKLEDSAMYFCASSEGLPAYNEQFFGPGTRLTVL.

This clonotype was recorded many times. This chain joins TRBV6-5 and TRBJ1-2; D not resolved. From germline, CDR1 is MNHEY and CDR2 SVGAGI. This CDR3 contains 13 residues. V was trimmed by 2 bases and J by 8 bases, leaving 12 bases between them. CDR3 region: CASSYGGSWGYTF. The CDR3 region has the DNA TGTGCCAGCAGTTACGGAGGAAGTTGGGGCTACACCTTC.

This clonotype showed up just a few times. J is TRBJ2-7 and V is TRBV20-1, with TRBD2 matching over 8 bases. The CDR3 is 14 residues long. Germline V gene sequence: CDR1 DFQATT, CDR2 SNEGSKA (reference sequence). V was clipped by 0 bases and J by 0 bases; unmatched bases: 1. This CDR3 reads CSARESGSSYEQYF. The DNA of the CDR3 is TGCAGTGCTAGAGAGAGCGGGAGCTCCTACGAGCAGTACTTC.

The CDR3 here is CASSYTFTGADEKLFF. CDR3 DNA sequence: TGTGCCAGCAGTTACACCTTTACAGGGGCCGACGAAAAACTGTTTTTT. The rearrangement uses TRBV6-5 and TRBJ1-4; the match to TRBD1 covers 7 bases. Looked up from germline, CDR1 is MNHEY and CDR2 is SVGAGI. J gave up 8 bases and V 2 bases, and 11 bases lay outside the gene matches. The CDR3 has 16 amino acids.